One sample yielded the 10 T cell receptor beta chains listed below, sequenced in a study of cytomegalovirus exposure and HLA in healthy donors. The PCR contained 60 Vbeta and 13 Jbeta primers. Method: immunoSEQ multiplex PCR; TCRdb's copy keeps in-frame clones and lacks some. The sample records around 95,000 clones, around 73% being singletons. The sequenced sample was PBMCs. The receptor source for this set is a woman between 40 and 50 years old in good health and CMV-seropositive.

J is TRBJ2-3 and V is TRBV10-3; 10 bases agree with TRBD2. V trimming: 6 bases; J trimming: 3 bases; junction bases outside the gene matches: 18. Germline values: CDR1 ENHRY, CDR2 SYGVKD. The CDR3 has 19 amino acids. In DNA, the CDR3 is TGTGCCATCAGCGGCAACCTCGGACTAGCGGCCCCGAGGACAGATACGCAGTATTTT. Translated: CAISGNLGLAAPRTDTQYF.

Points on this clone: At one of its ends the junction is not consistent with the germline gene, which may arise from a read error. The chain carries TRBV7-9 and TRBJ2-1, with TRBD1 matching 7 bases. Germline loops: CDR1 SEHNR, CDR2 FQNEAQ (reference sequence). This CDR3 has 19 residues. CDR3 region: CSSSLVRGRAGLSYNEQFF. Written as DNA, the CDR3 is TGTTCCAGCAGCTTAGTTAGGGGGCGTGCCGGCCTCTCCTACAATGAGCAGTTCTTC.

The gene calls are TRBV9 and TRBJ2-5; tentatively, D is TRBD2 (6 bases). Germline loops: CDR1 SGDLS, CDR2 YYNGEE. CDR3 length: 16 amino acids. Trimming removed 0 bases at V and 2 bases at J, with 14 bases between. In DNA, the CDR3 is TGTGCCAGCAGCGTAGTTCCGGGGGAGTATCAAGAGACCCAGTACTTC. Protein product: CASSVVPGEYQETQYF.

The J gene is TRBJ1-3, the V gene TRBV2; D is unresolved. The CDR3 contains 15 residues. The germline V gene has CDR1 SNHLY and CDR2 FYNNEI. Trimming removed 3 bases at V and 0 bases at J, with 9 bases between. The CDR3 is CASSEEGLSGNTIYF. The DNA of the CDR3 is TGTGCCAGCAGTGAGGAGGGCCTCTCTGGAAACACCATATATTTT.

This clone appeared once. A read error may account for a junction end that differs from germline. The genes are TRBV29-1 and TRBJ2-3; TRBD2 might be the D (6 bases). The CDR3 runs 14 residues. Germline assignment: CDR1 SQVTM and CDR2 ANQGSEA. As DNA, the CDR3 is TGCAGCGTGGAAGGACTCGCGGGGACAGATACGCAGTATTTT. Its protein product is CSVEGLAGTDTQYF.

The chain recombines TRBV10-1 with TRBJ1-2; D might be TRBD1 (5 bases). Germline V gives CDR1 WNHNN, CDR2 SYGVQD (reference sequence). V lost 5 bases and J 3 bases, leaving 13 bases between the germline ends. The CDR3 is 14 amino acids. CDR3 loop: CASSPTGRHYGYTF. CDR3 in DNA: TGCGCCAGCAGTCCAACAGGCCGACACTATGGCTACACCTTC.

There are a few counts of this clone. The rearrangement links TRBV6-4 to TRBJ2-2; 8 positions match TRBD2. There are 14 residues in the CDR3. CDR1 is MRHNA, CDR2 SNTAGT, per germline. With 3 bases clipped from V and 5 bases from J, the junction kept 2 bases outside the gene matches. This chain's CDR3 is CASSELAATGELFF. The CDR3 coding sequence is TGTGCCAGCAGTGAACTAGCGGCAACCGGGGAGCTGTTTTTT.

The CDR3 sequence: CASSQEMGQLNQPQHF. Here the CDR3 DNA reads TGCGCCAGCAGCCAAGAAATGGGACAGCTCAATCAGCCCCAGCATTTT. The chain uses TRBV4-1 and TRBJ1-5; TRBD1 aligns across 7 bases. The germline V gene has CDR1 MGHRA and CDR2 YSYEKL. CDR3 length: 16 amino acids. V trimming: 0 bases; J trimming: 3 bases; junction bases outside the gene matches: 5.

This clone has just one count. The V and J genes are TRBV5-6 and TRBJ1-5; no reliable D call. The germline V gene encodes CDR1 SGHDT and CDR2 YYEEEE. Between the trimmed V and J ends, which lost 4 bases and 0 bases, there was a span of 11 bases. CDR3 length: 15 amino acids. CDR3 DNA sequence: TGTGCCAGCAGCGCTGGGAGTTTTAGCAATCAGCCCCAGCATTTT. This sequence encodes CASSAGSFSNQPQHF.

The chain's CDR3 is CASSDPRGGEQFF. The CDR3 DNA is TGTGCCAGCAGCGACCCGAGGGGGGGTGAGCAGTTCTTC. The chain employs TRBV9 and TRBJ2-1; D is possibly TRBD2 (7 bases). This CDR3 has 13 residues. Germline values: CDR1 SGDLS, CDR2 YYNGEE. Between the trimmed V and J ends, which lost 3 bases and 9 bases, there was a span of 13 bases. Using reference TRBV9 and TRBJ2-1 for the parts outside the CDR3, the full variable domain is DSGVTQTPKHLITATGQRVTLRCSPRSGDLSVYWYQQSLDQGLQFLIQYYNGEERAKGNILERFSAQQFPDLHSELNLSSLELGDSALYFCASSDPRGGEQFFGPGTRLTVL.